The rows below give T cell receptor beta chains drawn from one sample of a study of blood T cell repertoires in COVID-19. Some clones are missing from TCRdb's copy, which holds only in-frame ones; the method was immunoSEQ multiplex PCR. The data contain 150,000 to 200,000 clones, roughly 87% of them singletons. Sequencing was done on a sample of peripheral blood. The receptors originated from a woman in her seventies with acute or convalescent COVID-19. Each CDR3 is given with its conserved first and last residue. D genes are given only for firm matches. Some rows have no size entry. The others give once, few or many, or a class for an expanded clone.

v_call	d_call	clone_size	cdr3_length	j_call	cdr3_nt	cdr3_aa
TRBV12-5	TRBD1	few	15	TRBJ2-7	TGTGCTAGTGGTTTTTTTGGGACAGAACCCTACGAGCAGTACTTC	CASGFFGTEPYEQYF
TRBV11-3	-	once	13	TRBJ1-1	TGTGCCAGCAGCTTTTCAGTGAACACTGAAGCTTTCTTT	CASSFSVNTEAFF
TRBV28	TRBD1	-	14	TRBJ1-2	TGTGCCAGCAGTTCTCACAGGGGCTACTATGGCTACACCTTC	CASSSHRGYYGYTF
TRBV4-3	-	few	16	TRBJ2-2	TGCGCCAGCAGCTACTCCAGGGATATAAGCTCCGGGGAGCTGTTTTTT	CASSYSRDISSGELFF
TRBV7-9	-	-	16	TRBJ1-2	TGTGCCAGCAGCCCTGGGCGGGACTATTTGGGGTATGGCTACACCTTC	CASSPGRDYLGYGYTF
TRBV3-1/TRBV3-2	-	-	13	TRBJ2-5	TGTGCCAGCAGCCACCCCAACCAAGAGACCCAGTACTTC	CASSHPNQETQYF
TRBV19	TRBD2	-	19	TRBJ2-1	TGTGCCAGCAGTAAGCTGGGACTAGCGGGAAACCAAGCGAGTCATGAGCAGTTCTTC	CASSKLGLAGNQASHEQFF
TRBV5-6	TRBD1	-	15	TRBJ1-2	TGTGCCAGCCGAACCGCGGGACAGGGGTTTTATGGCTACACCTTC	CASRTAGQGFYGYTF
TRBV28	TRBD1	-	12	TRBJ1-2	TGTGCCTTAGGACAGGGAGGTTATGGCTACACCTTC	CALGQGGYGYTF
TRBV19	-	-	14	TRBJ2-3	TGTGCCAGTAGTATATTAGCGGAGTCAGATACGCAGTATTTT	CASSILAESDTQYF
TRBV19	TRBD1	-	16	TRBJ1-1	TGTGCCAGTAGTAGACGGGACAGGGGATGGAGCACTGAAGCTTTCTTT	CASSRRDRGWSTEAFF
TRBV6-6	-	-	13	TRBJ1-5	TGTGCCAGCAGCGCAGGGGCGTCACAGCCCCAGCATTTT	CASSAGASQPQHF
TRBV28	TRBD1	once	16	TRBJ1-6	TGTGCCAGCATCGACATGGACAGGGGGCTTAATTCACCCCTCCACTTT	CASIDMDRGLNSPLHF
TRBV14	-	-	12	TRBJ2-1	TGTGCCAGCAGCCAAGCTAGTTCTAAGCAGTTCTTC	CASSQASSKQFF
TRBV4-1	-	once	16	TRBJ2-4	TGCGCCAGCAGCCAAGTTGGAGTTGGATCCAAAAACATTCAGTACTTC	CASSQVGVGSKNIQYF
TRBV19	TRBD1	-	13	TRBJ1-6	TGTGCCAGTTCACAGGGGGCCAATTCACCCCTCCACTTT	CASSQGANSPLHF
TRBV18	-	-	14	TRBJ2-2	TGTGCCAGCTCTCCGATCTCAGGGACCGGGGAGCTGTTTTTT	CASSPISGTGELFF